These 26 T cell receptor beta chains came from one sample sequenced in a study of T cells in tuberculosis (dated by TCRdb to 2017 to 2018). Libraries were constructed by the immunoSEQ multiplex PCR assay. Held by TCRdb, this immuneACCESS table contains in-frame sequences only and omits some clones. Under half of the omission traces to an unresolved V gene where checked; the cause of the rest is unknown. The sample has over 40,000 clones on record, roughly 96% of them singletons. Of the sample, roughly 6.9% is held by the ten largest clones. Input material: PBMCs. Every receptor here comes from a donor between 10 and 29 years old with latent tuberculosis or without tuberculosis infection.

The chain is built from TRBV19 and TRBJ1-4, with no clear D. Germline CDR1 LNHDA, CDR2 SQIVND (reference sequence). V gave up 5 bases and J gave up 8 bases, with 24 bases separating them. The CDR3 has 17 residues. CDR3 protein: CASSRSRGTSLWEKLFF. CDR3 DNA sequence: TGTGCCAGTAGTCGAAGCCGGGGTACGAGCCTTTGGGAAAAACTGTTTTTT. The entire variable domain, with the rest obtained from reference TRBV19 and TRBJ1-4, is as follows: DGGITQSPKYLFRKEGQNVTLSCEQNLNHDAMYWYRQDPGQGLRLIYYSQIVNDFQKGDIAEGYSVSREKKESFPLTVTSAQKNPTAFYLCASSRSRGTSLWEKLFFGSGTQLSVL.

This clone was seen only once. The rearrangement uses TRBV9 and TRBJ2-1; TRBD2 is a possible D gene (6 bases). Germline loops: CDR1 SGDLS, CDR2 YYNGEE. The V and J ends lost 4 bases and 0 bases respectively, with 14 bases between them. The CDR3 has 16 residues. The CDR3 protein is CASSTIAASSYNEQFF. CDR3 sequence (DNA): TGTGCCAGCAGCACAATAGCGGCTAGCTCCTACAATGAGCAGTTCTTC.

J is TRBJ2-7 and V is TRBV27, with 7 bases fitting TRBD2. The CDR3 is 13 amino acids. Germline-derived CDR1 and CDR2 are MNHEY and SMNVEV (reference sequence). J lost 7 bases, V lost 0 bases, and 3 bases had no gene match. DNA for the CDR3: TGTGCCAGCAGTTTATCCTCGGGGGGAGAGCAGTACTTC. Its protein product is CASSLSSGGEQYF.

The CDR3 DNA sequence: TGTGCCAGCAGCTTAGTCAACTCAGGGCTACGTGAAGCTTTCTTT. Encoded protein: CASSLVNSGLREAFF. The chain carries TRBV7-8 and TRBJ1-1; D possibly corresponds to TRBD1 (5 bases). The CDR3 sequence is 15 residues long. Germline CDR1 SGHVS, CDR2 FQNEAQ. V lost 1 base, J lost 7 bases, and 16 bases lay in between.

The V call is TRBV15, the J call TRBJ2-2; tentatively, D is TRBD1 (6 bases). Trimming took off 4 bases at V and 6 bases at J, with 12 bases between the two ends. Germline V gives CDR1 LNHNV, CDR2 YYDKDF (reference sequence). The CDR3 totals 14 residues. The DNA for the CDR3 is TGTGCCACCAGCAACAGGGTGTTAGCCGGGGAGCTGTTTTTT. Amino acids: CATSNRVLAGELFF.

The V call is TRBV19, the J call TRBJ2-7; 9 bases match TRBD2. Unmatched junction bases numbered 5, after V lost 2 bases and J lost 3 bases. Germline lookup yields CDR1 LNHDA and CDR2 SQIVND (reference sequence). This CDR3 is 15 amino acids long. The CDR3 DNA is TGTGCCAGTAGTATACTAGCGGGATACGTCTACGAGCAGTACTTC. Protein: CASSILAGYVYEQYF.

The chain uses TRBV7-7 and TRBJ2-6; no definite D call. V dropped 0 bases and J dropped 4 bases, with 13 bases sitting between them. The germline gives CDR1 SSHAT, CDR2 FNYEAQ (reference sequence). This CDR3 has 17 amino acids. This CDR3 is CASSLALVDSGANVLTF. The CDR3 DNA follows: TGTGCCAGCAGCTTAGCGCTTGTAGACTCCGGGGCCAACGTCCTGACTTTC.

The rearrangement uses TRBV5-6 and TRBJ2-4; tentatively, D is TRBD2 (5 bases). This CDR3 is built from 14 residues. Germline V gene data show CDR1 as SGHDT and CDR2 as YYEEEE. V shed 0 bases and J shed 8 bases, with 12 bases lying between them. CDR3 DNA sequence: TGTGCCAGCAGCTTGGTTGGACCCGGGGACATTCAGTACTTC. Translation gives CASSLVGPGDIQYF.

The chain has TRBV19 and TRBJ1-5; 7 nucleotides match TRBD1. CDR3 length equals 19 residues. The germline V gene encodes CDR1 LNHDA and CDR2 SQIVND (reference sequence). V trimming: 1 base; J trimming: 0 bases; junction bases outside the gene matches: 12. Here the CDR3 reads CASSIVSRQGSYSNQPQHF. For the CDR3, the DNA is TGTGCCAGTAGTATAGTTTCGAGACAGGGATCCTATAGCAATCAGCCCCAGCATTTT.

The CDR3: CASTHASGGKLFF. The CDR3 nucleotides read TGTGCCAGCACCCACGCGTCCGGGGGAAAACTGTTTTTT. V and J are TRBV6-6 and TRBJ1-4; possible D gene TRBD1, 5 bases. The CDR3 sequence is 13 residues long. CDR1 MNHNY and CDR2 SVGAGI come from the germline V gene (reference sequence). Deletions cut 7 bases from V and 10 bases from J, with 16 bases between.

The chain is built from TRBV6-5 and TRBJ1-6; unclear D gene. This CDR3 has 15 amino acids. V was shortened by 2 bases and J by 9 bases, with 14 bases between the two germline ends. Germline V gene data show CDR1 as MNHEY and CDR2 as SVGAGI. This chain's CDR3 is CASSYRAREGSPLHF. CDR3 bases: TGTGCCAGCAGTTACAGGGCTAGGGAGGGTTCACCCCTCCACTTT.

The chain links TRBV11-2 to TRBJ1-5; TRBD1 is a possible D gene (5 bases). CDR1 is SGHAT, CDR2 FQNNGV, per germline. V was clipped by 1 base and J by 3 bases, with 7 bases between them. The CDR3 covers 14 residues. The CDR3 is CASSLGQFNQPQHF. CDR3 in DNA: TGTGCCAGCAGCTTAGGACAGTTCAATCAGCCCCAGCATTTT.

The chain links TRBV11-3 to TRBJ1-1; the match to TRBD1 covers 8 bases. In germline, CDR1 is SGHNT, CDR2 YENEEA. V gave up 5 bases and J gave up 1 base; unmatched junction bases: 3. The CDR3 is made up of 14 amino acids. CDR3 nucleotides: TGTGCCAGCAGCCCCGACAGGGGGAACACTGAAGCTTTCTTT. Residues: CASSPDRGNTEAFF.

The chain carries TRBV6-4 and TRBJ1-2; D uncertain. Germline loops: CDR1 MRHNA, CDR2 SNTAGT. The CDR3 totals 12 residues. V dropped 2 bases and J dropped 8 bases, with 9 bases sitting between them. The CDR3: CASSDPESGYTF. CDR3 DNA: TGTGCCAGCAGTGACCCGGAGTCAGGCTACACCTTC.

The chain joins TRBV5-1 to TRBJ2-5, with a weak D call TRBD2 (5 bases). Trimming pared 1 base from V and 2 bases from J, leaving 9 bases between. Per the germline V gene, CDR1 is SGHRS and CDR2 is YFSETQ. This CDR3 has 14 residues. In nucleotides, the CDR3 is TGCGCCAGCAGCTTGATGCGGGTACAAGAGACCCAGTACTTC. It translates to CASSLMRVQETQYF.

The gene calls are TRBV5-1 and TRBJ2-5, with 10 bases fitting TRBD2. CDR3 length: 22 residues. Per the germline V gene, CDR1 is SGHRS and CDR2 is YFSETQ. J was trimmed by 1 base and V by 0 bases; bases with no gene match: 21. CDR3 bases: TGCGCCAGCAGCTTGGCCACCCCCAGGACTAGCGGCTACCCAAACCCCCAAGAGACCCAGTACTTC. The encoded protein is CASSLATPRTSGYPNPQETQYF.

CDR3 region: CASSNDGGEAFF. As DNA, the CDR3 is TGTGCCAGCAGCAACGACGGGGGAGAAGCTTTCTTT. The chain is built from TRBV6-5 and TRBJ1-1; possible D gene TRBD1, 5 bases. The CDR3 length is 12 residues. CDR1 MNHEY and CDR2 SVGAGI come from the germline V gene. V lost 6 bases and J lost 8, with 13 bases in between.

Here the CDR3 reads CASSLGSYGYTF. Here the CDR3 DNA reads TGTGCCAGCAGCTTAGGGAGTTATGGCTACACCTTC. The chain combines TRBV11-2 with TRBJ1-2, with unresolved D. The V gene's germline CDR1 is SGHAT and CDR2 FQNNGV. The V end lost 1 base, the J end lost 5 bases, and 5 bases lay between the germline ends. The length of the CDR3 is 12 residues.

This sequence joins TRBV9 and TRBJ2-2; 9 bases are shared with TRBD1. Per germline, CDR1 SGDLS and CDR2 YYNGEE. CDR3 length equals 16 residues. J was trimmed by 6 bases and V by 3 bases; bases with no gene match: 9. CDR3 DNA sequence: TGTGCCAGCAGCGCCGACAGGGGGAGGAGGGCCGGGGAGCTGTTTTTT. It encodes CASSADRGRRAGELFF.

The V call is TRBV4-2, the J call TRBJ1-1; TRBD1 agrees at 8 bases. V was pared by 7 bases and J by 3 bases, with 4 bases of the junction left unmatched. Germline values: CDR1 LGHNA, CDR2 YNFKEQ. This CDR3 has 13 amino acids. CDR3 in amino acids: CASTETGDTEAFF. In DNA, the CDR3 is TGTGCCAGCACCGAGACAGGGGACACTGAAGCTTTCTTT.

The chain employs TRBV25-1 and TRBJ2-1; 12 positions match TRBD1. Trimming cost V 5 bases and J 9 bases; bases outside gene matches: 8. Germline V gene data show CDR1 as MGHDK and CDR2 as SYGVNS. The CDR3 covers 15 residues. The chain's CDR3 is CASSNRDRGLGEQFF. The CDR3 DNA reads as TGTGCCAGCAGTAACCGGGACAGGGGGCTGGGTGAGCAGTTCTTC.

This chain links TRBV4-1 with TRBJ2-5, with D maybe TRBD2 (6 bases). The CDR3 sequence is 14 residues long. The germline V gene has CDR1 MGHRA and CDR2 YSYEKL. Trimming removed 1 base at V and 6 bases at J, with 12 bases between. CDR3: CASSQGRDGKTQYF. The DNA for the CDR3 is TGCGCCAGCAGCCAAGGGCGGGACGGAAAGACCCAGTACTTC.

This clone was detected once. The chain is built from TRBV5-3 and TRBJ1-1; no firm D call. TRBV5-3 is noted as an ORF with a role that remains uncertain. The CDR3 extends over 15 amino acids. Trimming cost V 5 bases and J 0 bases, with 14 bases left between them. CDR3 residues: CARRSQAPLNTEAFF. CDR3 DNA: TGTGCCAGAAGATCCCAGGCTCCCTTGAACACTGAAGCTTTCTTT.

This CDR3 reads CASSPEGRSTEAFF. The DNA of the CDR3 is TGTGCCAGCTCACCAGAGGGCCGGAGCACTGAAGCTTTCTTT. The rearrangement links TRBV18 to TRBJ1-1, with unresolved D. From germline, CDR1 is KGHSH and CDR2 LQKENI. The CDR3 contains 14 residues. The V gene lost 2 bases and the J gene lost 4 bases, with 11 bases spanning the gap.

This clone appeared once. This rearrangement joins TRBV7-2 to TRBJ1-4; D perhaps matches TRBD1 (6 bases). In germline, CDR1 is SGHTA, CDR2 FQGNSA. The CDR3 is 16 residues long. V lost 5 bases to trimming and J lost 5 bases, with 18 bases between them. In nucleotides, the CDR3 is TGTGCCAGCAGCCCTCGAACAGGGACTAGGAATGAAAAACTGTTTTTT. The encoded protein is CASSPRTGTRNEKLFF.

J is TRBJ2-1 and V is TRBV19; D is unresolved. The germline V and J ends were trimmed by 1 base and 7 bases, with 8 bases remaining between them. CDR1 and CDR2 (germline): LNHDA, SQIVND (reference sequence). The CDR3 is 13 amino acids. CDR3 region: CASSIGSGNEQFF. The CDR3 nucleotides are TGTGCCAGTAGTATAGGGAGTGGGAATGAGCAGTTCTTC.